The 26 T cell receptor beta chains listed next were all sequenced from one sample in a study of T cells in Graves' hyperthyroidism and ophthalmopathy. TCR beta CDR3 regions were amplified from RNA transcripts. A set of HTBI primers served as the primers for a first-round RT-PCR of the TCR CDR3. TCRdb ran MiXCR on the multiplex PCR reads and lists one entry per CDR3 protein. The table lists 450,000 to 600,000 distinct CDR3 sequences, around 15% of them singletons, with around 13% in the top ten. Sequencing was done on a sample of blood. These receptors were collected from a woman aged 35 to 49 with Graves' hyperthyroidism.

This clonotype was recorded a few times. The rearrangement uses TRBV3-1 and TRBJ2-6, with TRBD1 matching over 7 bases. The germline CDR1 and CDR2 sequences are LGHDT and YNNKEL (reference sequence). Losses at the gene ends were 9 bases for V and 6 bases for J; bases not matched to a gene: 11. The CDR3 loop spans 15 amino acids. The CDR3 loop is CARRQGGPEANVLTF. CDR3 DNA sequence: TGTGCCAGAAGACAGGGTGGCCCTGAGGCCAACGTCCTGACTTTC.

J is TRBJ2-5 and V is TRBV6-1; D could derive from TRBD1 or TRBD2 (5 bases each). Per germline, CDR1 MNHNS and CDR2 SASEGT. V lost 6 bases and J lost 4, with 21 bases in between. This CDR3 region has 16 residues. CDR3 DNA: TGTGCCAGCAGCCAAACCGGGACCCAGTACCCAGAGACCCAGTACTTC. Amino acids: CASSQTGTQYPETQYF.

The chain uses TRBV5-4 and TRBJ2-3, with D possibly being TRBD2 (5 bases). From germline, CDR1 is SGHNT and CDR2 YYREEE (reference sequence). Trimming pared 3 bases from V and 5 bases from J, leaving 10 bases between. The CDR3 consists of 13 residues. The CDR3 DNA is TGTGCCAGCAGCTCGGACTCTCAAGATACGCAGTATTTT. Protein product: CASSSDSQDTQYF.

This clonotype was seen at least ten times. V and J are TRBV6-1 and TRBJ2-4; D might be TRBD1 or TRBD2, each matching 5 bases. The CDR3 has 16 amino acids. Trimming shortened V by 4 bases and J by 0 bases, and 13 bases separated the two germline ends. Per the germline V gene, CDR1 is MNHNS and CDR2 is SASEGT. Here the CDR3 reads CASSGRDAGAKNIQYF. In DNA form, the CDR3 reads TGTGCCAGCAGTGGCCGGGACGCTGGAGCCAAAAACATTCAGTACTTC.

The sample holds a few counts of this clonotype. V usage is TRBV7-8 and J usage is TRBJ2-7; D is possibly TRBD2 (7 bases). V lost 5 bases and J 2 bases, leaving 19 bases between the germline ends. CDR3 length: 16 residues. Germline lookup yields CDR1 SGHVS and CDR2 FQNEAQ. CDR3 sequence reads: CASSAPFRGATYEQYF. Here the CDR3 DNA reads TGTGCCAGCAGCGCCCCTTTTCGGGGGGCGACCTACGAGCAGTACTTC.

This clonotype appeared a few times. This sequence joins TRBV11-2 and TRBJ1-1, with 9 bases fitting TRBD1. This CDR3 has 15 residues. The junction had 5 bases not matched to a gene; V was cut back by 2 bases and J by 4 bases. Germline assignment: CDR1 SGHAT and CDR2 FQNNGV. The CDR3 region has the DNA TGTGCCAGCAGCTTACATTCGACAGGGGGCACTGAAGCTTTCTTT. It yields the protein CASSLHSTGGTEAFF. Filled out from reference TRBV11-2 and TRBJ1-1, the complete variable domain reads EAGVAQSPRYKIIEKRQSVAFWCNPISGHATLYWYQQILGQGPKLLIQFQNNGVVDDSQLPKDRFSAERLKGVDSTLKIQPAKLEDSAVYLCASSLHSTGGTEAFFGQGTRLTVV.

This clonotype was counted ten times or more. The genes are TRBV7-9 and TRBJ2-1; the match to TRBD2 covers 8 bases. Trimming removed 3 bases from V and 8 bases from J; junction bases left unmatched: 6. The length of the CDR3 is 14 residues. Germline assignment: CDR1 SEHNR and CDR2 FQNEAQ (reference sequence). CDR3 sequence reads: CASSFEREWDEQFF. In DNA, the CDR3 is TGTGCCAGCAGCTTCGAGCGGGAGTGGGATGAGCAGTTCTTC.

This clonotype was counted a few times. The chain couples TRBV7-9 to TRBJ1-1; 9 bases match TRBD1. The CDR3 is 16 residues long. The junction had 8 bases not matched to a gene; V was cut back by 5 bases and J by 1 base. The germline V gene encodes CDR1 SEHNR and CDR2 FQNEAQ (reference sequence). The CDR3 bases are TGTGCCAGCAGCCACAGCCCGGGACAGGGGAACACTGAAGCTTTCTTT. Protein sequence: CASSHSPGQGNTEAFF.

In DNA form, the CDR3 reads TGCGCCAGCAGCACAATAGCGGGCATGAACCACAATGAGCAGTTCTTC. Its protein product is CASSTIAGMNHNEQFF. The chain couples TRBV4-1 to TRBJ2-1, with TRBD2 matching 7 bases. J gave up 5 bases and V 5 bases, and 12 bases lay outside the gene matches. Per germline, CDR1 MGHRA and CDR2 YSYEKL. The CDR3 contains 16 residues.

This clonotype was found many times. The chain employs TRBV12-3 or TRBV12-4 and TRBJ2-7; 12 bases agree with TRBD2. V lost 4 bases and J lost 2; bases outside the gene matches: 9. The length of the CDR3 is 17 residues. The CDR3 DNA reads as TGTGCCAGCAGTTCGCCCAGACTAGCGGGAGCACCCTACGAGCAGTACTTC. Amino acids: CASSSPRLAGAPYEQYF.

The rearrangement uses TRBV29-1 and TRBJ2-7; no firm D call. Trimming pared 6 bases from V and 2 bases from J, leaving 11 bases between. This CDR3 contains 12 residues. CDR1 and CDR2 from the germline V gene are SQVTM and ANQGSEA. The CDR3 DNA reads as TGCAGCGTATTAGACGGAGCCTACGAGCAGTACTTC. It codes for CSVLDGAYEQYF.

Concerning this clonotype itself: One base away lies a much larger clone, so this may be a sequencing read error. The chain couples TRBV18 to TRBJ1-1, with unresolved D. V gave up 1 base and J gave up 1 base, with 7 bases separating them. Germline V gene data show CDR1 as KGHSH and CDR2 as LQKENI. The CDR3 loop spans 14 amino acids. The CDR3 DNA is TGTGCCAGCTCACCACGGTCGGCGAACACTGAAGCTTTCTTT. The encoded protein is CASSPRSANTEAFF.

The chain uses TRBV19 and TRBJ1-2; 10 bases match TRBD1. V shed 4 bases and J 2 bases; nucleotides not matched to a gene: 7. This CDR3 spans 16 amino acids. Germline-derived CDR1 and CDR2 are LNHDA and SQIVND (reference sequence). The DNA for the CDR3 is TGTGCCAGTAGTACCCCGACAGGGGGCGCGAACTATGGCTACACCTTC. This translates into CASSTPTGGANYGYTF.

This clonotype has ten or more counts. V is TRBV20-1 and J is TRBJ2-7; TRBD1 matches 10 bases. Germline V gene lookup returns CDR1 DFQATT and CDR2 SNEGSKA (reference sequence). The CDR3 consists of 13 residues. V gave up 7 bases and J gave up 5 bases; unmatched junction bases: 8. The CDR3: CSVGDRGYHEQYF. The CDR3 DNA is TGCAGTGTAGGGGACAGGGGTTACCACGAGCAGTACTTC.

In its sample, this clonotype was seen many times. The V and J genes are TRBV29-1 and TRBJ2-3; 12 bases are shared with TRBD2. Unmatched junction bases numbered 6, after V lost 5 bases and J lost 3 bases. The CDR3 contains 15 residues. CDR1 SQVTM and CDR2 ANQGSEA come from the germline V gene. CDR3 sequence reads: CSVTTSGRRTDTQYF. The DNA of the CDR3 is TGCAGCGTTACCACTAGCGGGAGGAGGACAGATACGCAGTATTTT.

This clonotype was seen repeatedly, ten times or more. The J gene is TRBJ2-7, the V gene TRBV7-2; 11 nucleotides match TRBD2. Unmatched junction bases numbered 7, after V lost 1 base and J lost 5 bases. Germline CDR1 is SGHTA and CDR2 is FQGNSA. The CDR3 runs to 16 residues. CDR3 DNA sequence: TGTGCCAGCAGCTTAGGGGCTAGCGGGAGGACCCACGAGCAGTACTTC. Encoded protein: CASSLGASGRTHEQYF. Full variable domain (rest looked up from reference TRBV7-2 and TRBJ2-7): GAGVSQSPSNKVTEKGKDVELRCDPISGHTALYWYRQSLGQGLEFLIYFQGNSAPDKSGLPSDRFSAERTGGSVSTLTIQRTQQEDSAVYLCASSLGASGRTHEQYFGPGTRLTVT.

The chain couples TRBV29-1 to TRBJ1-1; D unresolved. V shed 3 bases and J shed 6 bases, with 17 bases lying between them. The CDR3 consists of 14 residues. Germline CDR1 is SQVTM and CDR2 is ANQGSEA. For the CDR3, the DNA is TGCAGCGTTGACCGCCTTGGTCTTTTCGCTGAAGCTTTCTTT. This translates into CSVDRLGLFAEAFF.

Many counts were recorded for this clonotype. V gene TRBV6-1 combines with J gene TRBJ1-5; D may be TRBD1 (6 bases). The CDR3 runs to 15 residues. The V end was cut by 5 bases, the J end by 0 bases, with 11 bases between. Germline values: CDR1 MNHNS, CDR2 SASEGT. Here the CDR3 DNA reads TGTGCCAGCAGTTCTTCAGGGGCTAGCAATCAGCCCCAGCATTTT. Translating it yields CASSSSGASNQPQHF.

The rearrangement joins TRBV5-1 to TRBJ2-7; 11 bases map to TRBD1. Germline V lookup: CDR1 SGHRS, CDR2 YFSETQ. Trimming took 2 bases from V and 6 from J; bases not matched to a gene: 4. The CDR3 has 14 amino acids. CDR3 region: CASSFGTGGTEQYF. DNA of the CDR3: TGCGCCAGCAGCTTTGGGACAGGGGGTACCGAGCAGTACTTC.

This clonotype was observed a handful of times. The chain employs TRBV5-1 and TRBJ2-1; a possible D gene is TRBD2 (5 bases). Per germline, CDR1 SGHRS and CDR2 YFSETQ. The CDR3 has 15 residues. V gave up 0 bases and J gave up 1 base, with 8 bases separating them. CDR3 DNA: TGCGCCAGCAGCTTGGAGGGAGATTCCTACAATGAGCAGTTCTTC. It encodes CASSLEGDSYNEQFF.

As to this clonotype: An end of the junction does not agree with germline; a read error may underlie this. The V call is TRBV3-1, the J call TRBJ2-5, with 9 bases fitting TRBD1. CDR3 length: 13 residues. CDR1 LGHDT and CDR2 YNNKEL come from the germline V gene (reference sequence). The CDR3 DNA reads TGTGCCAGCAGCCCGGGACAGGGTAGCCCCTTCGACTTC. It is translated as CASSPGQGSPFDF.

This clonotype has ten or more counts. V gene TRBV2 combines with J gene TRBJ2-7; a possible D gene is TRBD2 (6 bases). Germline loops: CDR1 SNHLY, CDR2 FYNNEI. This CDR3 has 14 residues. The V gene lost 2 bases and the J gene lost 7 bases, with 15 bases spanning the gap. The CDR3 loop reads CASSELGRGGEQYF. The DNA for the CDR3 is TGTGCCAGCAGTGAATTGGGTAGGGGAGGAGAGCAGTACTTC.

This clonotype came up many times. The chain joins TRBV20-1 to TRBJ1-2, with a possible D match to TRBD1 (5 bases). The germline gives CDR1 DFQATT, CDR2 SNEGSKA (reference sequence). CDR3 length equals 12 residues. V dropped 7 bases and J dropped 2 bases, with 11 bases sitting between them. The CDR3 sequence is CSVWGWNYGYTF. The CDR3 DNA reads TGCAGTGTCTGGGGGTGGAACTATGGCTACACCTTC.

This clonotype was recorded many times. As DNA, the CDR3 is TGTGCCAGCAGCTTAGCGGCTAGCGGGCTTTACAATGAGCAGTTCTTC. Protein sequence: CASSLAASGLYNEQFF. V is TRBV11-1 and J is TRBJ2-1, with TRBD2 matching 8 bases. From germline, CDR1 is SGHAT and CDR2 FQDESV (reference sequence). The CDR3 spans 16 residues. V was pared by 0 bases and J by 4 bases, with 5 bases of the junction left unmatched.

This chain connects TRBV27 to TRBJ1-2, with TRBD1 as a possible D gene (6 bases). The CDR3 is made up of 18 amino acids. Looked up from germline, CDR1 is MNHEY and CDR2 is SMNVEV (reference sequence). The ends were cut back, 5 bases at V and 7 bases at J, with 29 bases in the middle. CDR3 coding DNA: TGTGCCAGCAGTCCAGGGGACTGGGGGCCCTCGTTACGTGGTGGCTACACCTTC. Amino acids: CASSPGDWGPSLRGGYTF.

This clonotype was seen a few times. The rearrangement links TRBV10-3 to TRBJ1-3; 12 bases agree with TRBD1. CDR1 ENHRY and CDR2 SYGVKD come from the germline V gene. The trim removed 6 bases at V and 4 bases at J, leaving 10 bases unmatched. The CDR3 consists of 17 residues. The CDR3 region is CAIRPGQGAAEGNTIYF. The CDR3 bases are TGTGCCATCAGGCCGGGACAGGGGGCGGCGGAAGGAAACACCATATATTTT.